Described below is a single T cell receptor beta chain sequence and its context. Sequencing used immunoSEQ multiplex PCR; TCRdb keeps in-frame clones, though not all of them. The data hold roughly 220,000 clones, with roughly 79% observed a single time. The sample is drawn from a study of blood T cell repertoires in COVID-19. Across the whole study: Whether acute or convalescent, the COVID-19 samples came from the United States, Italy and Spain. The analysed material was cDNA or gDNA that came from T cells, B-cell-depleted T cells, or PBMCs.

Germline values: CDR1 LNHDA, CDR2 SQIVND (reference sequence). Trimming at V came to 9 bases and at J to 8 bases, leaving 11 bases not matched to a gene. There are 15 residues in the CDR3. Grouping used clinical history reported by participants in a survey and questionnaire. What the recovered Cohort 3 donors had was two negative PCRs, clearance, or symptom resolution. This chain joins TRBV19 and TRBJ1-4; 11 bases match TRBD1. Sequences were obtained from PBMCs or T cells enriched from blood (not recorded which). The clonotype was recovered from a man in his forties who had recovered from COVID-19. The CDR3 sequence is CASAAPGQGDEKLFF. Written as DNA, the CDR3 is TGTGCCAGCGCAGCCCCGGGACAGGGGGACGAAAAACTGTTTTTT.